Below are 24 T cell receptor beta chains sequenced from a single sample in a study of shared clonotypes between healthy human individuals. TCRdb's table, derived via immunoSEQ multiplex PCR, lists solely in-frame clones and lacks some. The sample lists roughly 530,000 clones; almost 97% were seen once. The material sequenced was naive CD4+ T cells sorted from blood. Noted subset: CD45RA+ positively selected. The receptors here all came from a woman aged 25 to 39 in good health.

The chain links TRBV30 to TRBJ2-3; D might be TRBD1 or TRBD2, each matching 5 bases. Germline V gene lookup returns CDR1 GTSNPN and CDR2 SVGIG (reference sequence). This CDR3 has 16 amino acids. Trimming left V 5 bases short and J 6 bases short, with 24 bases between. The CDR3, as DNA: TGTGCCTGGGGAGGCGACAGTTATTATCGCCTGGATACGCAGTATTTT. This translates into CAWGGDSYYRLDTQYF.

In its sample, this clone was seen once. V gene TRBV11-2 combines with J gene TRBJ2-7; 9 bases align to TRBD2. V lost 2 bases, J lost 6 bases, and 8 bases stayed unmatched. CDR3 size: 15 residues. Germline CDR1 SGHAT, CDR2 FQNNGV. CDR3 protein: CASSLRREGPPEQYF. The CDR3 DNA reads as TGTGCCAGCAGCTTACGGCGGGAGGGCCCGCCCGAGCAGTACTTC.

The chain links TRBV5-1 to TRBJ1-2; D uncertain. The germline V gene has CDR1 SGHRS and CDR2 YFSETQ. The length of the CDR3 is 13 residues. Trimming shortened V by 0 bases and J by 6 bases, and 9 bases separated the two germline ends. As DNA, the CDR3 is TGCGCCAGCAGCTTGGAGGGCAGCCATGGCTACACCTTC. Translating it yields CASSLEGSHGYTF. Complete variable domain (other parts from reference TRBV5-1 and TRBJ1-2): KAGVTQTPRYLIKTRGQQVTLSCSPISGHRSVSWYQQTPGQGLQFLFEYFSETQRNKGNFPGRFSGRQFSNSRSEMNVSTLELGDSALYLCASSLEGSHGYTFGSGTRLTVV.

The chain joins TRBV14 to TRBJ2-7; 11 positions match TRBD1. CDR1 is SGHDN, CDR2 FVKESK, per germline. This CDR3 is built from 15 residues. Trimming took 2 bases from V and 7 from J; bases not matched to a gene: 7. The CDR3 here is CASSQIGQGAREQYF. The CDR3 DNA is TGTGCCAGCAGCCAAATTGGACAGGGGGCGCGGGAGCAGTACTTC.

The genes are TRBV4-1 and TRBJ1-4, with D tentatively TRBD1 (5 bases). Germline values: CDR1 MGHRA, CDR2 YSYEKL. The CDR3 spans 15 residues. V lost 4 bases, J lost 5 bases, and 14 bases lay in between. The CDR3 DNA is TGCGCCAGCAGCCGAGACAGCGGGAGAAATGAAAAACTGTTTTTT. Amino acid sequence: CASSRDSGRNEKLFF.

The rearrangement links TRBV6-6 to TRBJ2-7; D remains unclear. The V gene's germline CDR1 is MNHNY and CDR2 SVGAGI (reference sequence). V shed 2 bases and J shed 5 bases, with 16 bases lying between them. The length of the CDR3 is 15 residues. The CDR3 region has the DNA TGTGCCAGCAGTTACCGAAGGACGGCGAGCGACGAGCAGTACTTC. This codes for CASSYRRTASDEQYF.

The chain carries TRBV9 and TRBJ2-5; 11 nucleotides agree with TRBD1. The V segment lost 0 bases and the J segment 1 base; nucleotides outside the gene matches: 8. Germline lookup yields CDR1 SGDLS and CDR2 YYNGEE. The CDR3 sequence is 18 residues long. CDR3: CASSVATDRGPVQETQYF. For the CDR3, the DNA is TGTGCCAGCAGCGTAGCTACGGACAGGGGGCCCGTCCAAGAGACCCAGTACTTC.

V and J are TRBV5-1 and TRBJ2-7, with a possible D match to TRBD2 (5 bases). Trimming pared 4 bases from V and 6 bases from J, leaving 20 bases between. Germline CDR1 is SGHRS and CDR2 is YFSETQ. The CDR3 extends over 15 amino acids. CDR3 DNA: TGCGCCAGCAGCGCGGGCTTTGGGAGTCGTACCGAGCAGTACTTC. This sequence encodes CASSAGFGSRTEQYF.

Note on this clone: Other DNA sequences in the sample encode the same CDR3. The J gene is TRBJ2-7, the V gene TRBV6-5; perhaps TRBD1 as D (5 bases). The V gene lost 4 bases and the J gene lost 1 base, with 14 bases spanning the gap. Germline loops: CDR1 MNHEY, CDR2 SVGAGI. The CDR3 consists of 15 residues. The CDR3 region is CASSSRTSGSYEQYF. CDR3 nucleotides: TGTGCCAGCAGTTCTAGGACAAGTGGGTCCTACGAGCAGTACTTC.

This chain joins TRBV20-1 and TRBJ2-7; D is unclear. There are 11 residues in the CDR3. CDR1 DFQATT and CDR2 SNEGSKA come from the germline V gene (reference sequence). Trimming removed 0 bases from V and 4 bases from J, with 4 bases in between. The CDR3 loop reads CSARDEYEQYF. CDR3 coding DNA: TGCAGTGCTAGAGATGAGTACGAGCAGTACTTC.

In nucleotides, the CDR3 is TGTGCCTGGAGACCAAAACCGGGACAGGGGAATAATTCACCCCTCCACTTT. It is translated as CAWRPKPGQGNNSPLHF. This chain joins TRBV30 and TRBJ1-6; TRBD1 agrees at 10 bases. Germline V gene lookup returns CDR1 GTSNPN and CDR2 SVGIG (reference sequence). This CDR3 comprises 17 residues. Trimming took 3 bases from V and 5 from J; bases not matched to a gene: 10.

This sequence joins TRBV30 and TRBJ2-7, with D unclear. The CDR3 is made up of 13 amino acids. V was trimmed by 1 base and J by 9 bases, leaving 16 bases between them. Germline assignment: CDR1 GTSNPN and CDR2 SVGIG (reference sequence). In nucleotides, the CDR3 is TGTGCCTGGAGTGGCTACTGGCTGACGGGGCAGTACTTC. As protein: CAWSGYWLTGQYF.

The chain carries TRBV11-1 and TRBJ2-7; D is uncertain. Germline V gives CDR1 SGHAT, CDR2 FQDESV (reference sequence). Between the trimmed V and J ends, which lost 1 base and 3 bases, there was a span of 4 bases. The CDR3 spans 12 residues. The chain's CDR3 is CASSLEGYEQYF. CDR3 sequence (DNA): TGTGCCAGCAGCTTAGAGGGCTACGAGCAGTACTTC.

This chain joins TRBV9 and TRBJ1-1; 10 bases fit TRBD1. The CDR3 covers 13 residues. The germline CDR1 and CDR2 sequences are SGDLS and YYNGEE. J lost 11 bases, V lost 3 bases, and 7 bases had no gene match. CDR3 loop: CASSARQGARAFF. CDR3 nucleotide sequence: TGTGCCAGCAGCGCAAGACAGGGGGCTAGGGCTTTCTTT.

V gene TRBV5-1 combines with J gene TRBJ1-2; D might be TRBD1 (6 bases). CDR3 length equals 13 residues. CDR1 and CDR2 (germline): SGHRS, YFSETQ. V lost 0 bases, J lost 5 bases, and 8 bases lay in between. CDR3 in DNA: TGCGCCAGCAGCTTGGCAGGGGAGTATGGCTACACCTTC. Protein product: CASSLAGEYGYTF.

V is TRBV4-1 and J is TRBJ1-3, with D possibly being TRBD1 (6 bases). Germline CDR1 is MGHRA and CDR2 is YSYEKL. The CDR3 has 18 residues. The V and J ends lost 1 base and 0 bases respectively, with 16 bases between them. CDR3 DNA sequence: TGCGCCAGCAGCCAAGGATCCGCGGGGGCCCGCTCTGGAAACACCATATATTTT. This codes for CASSQGSAGARSGNTIYF.

The chain employs TRBV19 and TRBJ2-3; TRBD2 matches 9 bases. CDR1 LNHDA and CDR2 SQIVND come from the germline V gene (reference sequence). The J segment lost 6 bases and the V segment lost 7 bases, leaving 11 bases of the junction unmatched. The CDR3 totals 15 residues. CDR3 nucleotides: TGTGCCAGTAATGATGGCGGGAGGGTCGGGGATACGCAGTATTTT. It yields the protein CASNDGGRVGDTQYF.

This clone was counted once. V and J are TRBV6-6 and TRBJ2-7; D not certain. The CDR3 contains 12 residues. Trimming pared 6 bases from V and 6 bases from J, leaving 12 bases between. From germline, CDR1 is MNHNY and CDR2 SVGAGI (reference sequence). The CDR3 sequence is CASSHTRREQYF. CDR3 nucleotide sequence: TGTGCCAGCAGCCATACAAGACGCGAGCAGTACTTC.

This chain connects TRBV5-6 to TRBJ2-5; either TRBD1 or TRBD2 may fit D (5 bases each). The last part of the DNA fits TRBJ2-7 better; the J call may be wrong. Germline assignment: CDR1 SGHDT and CDR2 YYEEEE. This CDR3 spans 12 amino acids. This CDR3 is CASSRGVYEQYF. Written as DNA, the CDR3 is TGTGCCAGCAGCAGGGGAGTGTACGAGCAGTACTTC.

The chain is built from TRBV7-9 and TRBJ1-1; unclear D gene. Germline-derived CDR1 and CDR2 are SEHNR and FQNEAQ (reference sequence). V lost 0 bases to trimming and J lost 1 base, with 12 bases between them. CDR3 size: 16 residues. In DNA, the CDR3 is TGTGCCAGCAGCTTAGCGTTATCCGGAACGAACACTGAAGCTTTCTTT. Translated, it gives CASSLALSGTNTEAFF.

The chain is built from TRBV18 and TRBJ2-1; D perhaps matches TRBD1 (5 bases). Per germline, CDR1 KGHSH and CDR2 LQKENI. The CDR3 has 15 residues. V was clipped by 6 bases and J by 6 bases, with 18 bases between them. The CDR3 bases are TGTGCCAGCTCGGACCAGGGTGGAGTTGGCAATGAGCAGTTCTTC. This sequence encodes CASSDQGGVGNEQFF. The entire variable domain, with the rest obtained from reference TRBV18 and TRBJ2-1, is as follows: NAGVMQNPRHLVRRRGQEARLRCSPMKGHSHVYWYRQLPEEGLKFMVYLQKENIIDESGMPKERFSAEFPKEGPSILRIQQVVRGDSAAYFCASSDQGGVGNEQFFGPGTRLTVL.

The CDR3: CASSLAGGEQYF. The CDR3 DNA sequence: TGTGCCAGCAGCTTAGCGGGGGGCGAGCAGTACTTC. V gene TRBV7-6 combines with J gene TRBJ2-5; the D gene is possibly TRBD2 (6 bases). The J call may not be correct, given that the DNA end is closer to TRBJ2-7. CDR1 and CDR2 from the germline V gene are SGHVS and FNYEAQ. This CDR3 contains 12 residues.

The CDR3 is CASSAGTEGGQPQHF. The CDR3 nucleotides read TGTGCCAGCAGTGCTGGGACGGAGGGCGGGCAGCCCCAGCATTTT. The chain joins TRBV2 to TRBJ1-5; D may be TRBD1 (5 bases). The germline V and J ends were trimmed by 4 bases and 7 bases, with 17 bases remaining between them. The CDR3 is 15 residues long. Germline assignment: CDR1 SNHLY and CDR2 FYNNEI.

This chain joins TRBV2 and TRBJ1-4; D gene ambiguous. Trimming cost V 7 bases and J 0 bases, with 9 bases left between them. This CDR3 has 14 amino acids. The V gene's germline CDR1 is SNHLY and CDR2 FYNNEI. The CDR3 sequence is CASIRLPTNEKLFF. The CDR3, as DNA: TGTGCCAGCATTAGACTGCCAACTAATGAAAAACTGTTTTTT. The whole variable domain, remainder taken from reference TRBV2 and TRBJ1-4, is EPEVTQTPSHQVTQMGQEVILRCVPISNHLYFYWYRQILGQKVEFLVSFYNNEISEKSEIFDDQFSVERPDGSNFTLKIRSTKLEDSAMYFCASIRLPTNEKLFFGSGTQLSVL.